The clone carrying this T cell receptor (beta chain) was counted only a few times. Its specificity is unknown. At one boundary the junction diverges from the germline segment, which might be a read error. TCRdb re-called the 5' RACE reads with MiXCR, one entry per CDR3 protein. The table lists approximately 580,000 distinct CDR3 sequences, over 20% of them singletons. This sample was included in a study of T-cell memory formation after mild COVID-19. Study results and caveats: A balance of CD4 and CD8 characterized clones contracting day 15 to 85, whereas later expanders leaned CD4+. Some SARS-CoV-2-responding clones were already detected in memory before infection. CD4+ contracting clones were mainly CM and EM; CD8+ ones, EMRA. SARS-CoV-2 specificity of second-wave clones peaking day 37 was unconfirmed.

The CDR3 has 14 residues. The V gene's germline CDR1 is KGHDR and CDR2 SFDVKD. The source of this sequence is an adult woman who had mild COVID-19 (a few samples of this study predate the infection). Cell type and time point are not known. This chain joins TRBV24-1 and TRBJ1-2, with a tentative D call TRBD1 (6 bases). Sequencing input: PBMCs or a T cell subset sorted from them (not recorded which). This chain's CDR3 is CATSGGGSTGPLSF. The CDR3 region has the DNA TGTGCCACCAGTGGCGGGGGAAGTACAGGGCCCCTCTCCTTC.